This T cell receptor beta chain emerged from a study of CD8 T cells in ankylosing spondylitis. General study results and limits: Some motif variants had been reported before (in reactive arthritis synovial fluid and blood). Those disease-linked clones were CD8+; they were also relatively rare in peripheral blood. Characteristic, it appeared, of ankylosing spondylitis blood was a TCR beta motif of eight or nine highly homologous variants.

By quantitative 5'-RACE with molecular barcodes, the TCR beta libraries were made. Using its own MiXCR run on the 5' RACE reads, TCRdb lists one record per CDR3 protein. This sample yields around 130,000 distinct CDR3 sequences, of which around 7% are seen a single time; more than 9% belongs to the top ten. In germline, CDR1 is SGHRS, CDR2 YFSETQ. CDR3 length equals 14 residues. With 0 bases removed from V and 5 bases from J, the gap between germline ends came to 10 bases. At least ten counts were recorded for this clonotype. Its antigen is unidentified. The rearrangement joins TRBV5-1 to TRBJ2-3; possible D gene TRBD1, 6 bases. The material sequenced was blood, either unsorted or a sorted T cell fraction (not recorded which). The origin of this receptor is a male donor with ankylosing spondylitis or in good health (not recorded which). The DNA of the CDR3 is TGCGCCAGCAGCTTGGACAGGGTCGTAGATACGCAGTATTTT. It encodes CASSLDRVVDTQYF.